These T cell receptor beta chains were read from a single sample in a study of cytomegalovirus exposure and HLA in healthy donors. TCRdb's copy holds only in-frame clones and misses some; the assay was immunoSEQ multiplex PCR. The sample has some 190,000 clones; about nine tenths are singletons. Sequencing used PBMCs. The receptors come from a man younger than 45 in good health and CMV-seronegative. CDR3s include the opening cysteine and the closing phenylalanine or tryptophan. The D gene is left open where the match is weak. Size is omitted from some rows. Given values are once, few, many or a class for expanded clones.

len: 18
d_gene: TRBD2
abundance: -
v_gene: TRBV4-3
j_gene: TRBJ2-2
CDR3aa: CASSQSGLAGANTGELFF
CDR3nt: TGCGCCAGCAGCCAATCTGGGTTAGCGGGGGCAAACACCGGGGAGCTGTTTTTT

len: 14
d_gene: TRBD1
abundance: -
v_gene: TRBV29-1
j_gene: TRBJ2-2
CDR3aa: CSVQKQGLTGELFF
CDR3nt: TGCAGCGTCCAAAAACAGGGGCTCACCGGGGAGCTGTTTTTT

len: 15
d_gene: TRBD1
abundance: -
v_gene: TRBV19
j_gene: TRBJ1-5
CDR3aa: CASSNTGGFNQPQHF
CDR3nt: TGTGCCAGTAGTAATACAGGGGGTTTCAATCAGCCCCAGCATTTT

len: 14
d_gene: TRBD1
abundance: -
v_gene: TRBV28
j_gene: TRBJ2-7
CDR3aa: CASSPTGARYEQYF
CDR3nt: TGTGCCAGCAGTCCGACAGGGGCAAGGTACGAGCAGTACTTC

len: 14
d_gene: TRBD1
abundance: -
v_gene: TRBV5-1
j_gene: TRBJ2-7
CDR3aa: CASSLRQGVNEQYF
CDR3nt: TGCGCCAGCAGCTTGAGACAGGGGGTAAATGAGCAGTACTTC

len: 19
d_gene: TRBD2
abundance: -
v_gene: TRBV4-2
j_gene: TRBJ2-1
CDR3aa: CASSQDRGASGVSYNEQFF
CDR3nt: TGTGCCAGCAGTCAAGATAGGGGTGCTAGCGGGGTTTCCTACAATGAGCAGTTCTTC

len: 14
d_gene: TRBD1
abundance: -
v_gene: TRBV27
j_gene: TRBJ1-2
CDR3aa: CANLSGQGASGYTF
CDR3nt: TGTGCCAACTTGTCGGGACAGGGGGCGTCTGGCTACACCTTC

len: 14
d_gene: -
abundance: -
v_gene: TRBV19
j_gene: TRBJ2-7
CDR3aa: CASSISGSSYEQYF
CDR3nt: TGTGCCAGTAGTATTTCAGGATCCTCCTACGAGCAGTACTTC

len: 18
d_gene: TRBD2
abundance: -
v_gene: TRBV4-1
j_gene: TRBJ2-7
CDR3aa: CASSPNLALAGDTYEQYF
CDR3nt: TGCGCCAGCAGCCCTAATTTGGCACTAGCGGGGGACACCTACGAGCAGTACTTC

len: 11
d_gene: TRBD1
abundance: -
v_gene: TRBV5-6
j_gene: TRBJ2-7
CDR3aa: CASSFGTGEYF
CDR3nt: TGTGCCAGCAGCTTTGGCACAGGGGAGTACTTC

len: 16
d_gene: TRBD1
abundance: -
v_gene: TRBV10-1
j_gene: TRBJ2-1
CDR3aa: CANKGPRDSSHNEQFF
CDR3nt: TGCGCCAACAAGGGACCCCGGGACAGTTCCCACAATGAGCAGTTCTTC

len: 13
d_gene: -
abundance: -
v_gene: TRBV5-4
j_gene: TRBJ2-7
CDR3aa: CASVDLSSYEQYF
CDR3nt: TGTGCCAGTGTAGACTTGAGTTCGTACGAGCAGTACTTC

len: 12
d_gene: -
abundance: -
v_gene: TRBV2
j_gene: TRBJ2-5
CDR3aa: CASSLYQETQYF
CDR3nt: TGTGCCAGCAGTCTGTACCAAGAGACCCAGTACTTC

len: 16
d_gene: TRBD1
abundance: -
v_gene: TRBV19
j_gene: TRBJ2-7
CDR3aa: CASSPSTGAPSYEQYF
CDR3nt: TGTGCCAGTAGTCCCTCGACAGGGGCCCCGTCCTACGAGCAGTACTTC

len: 15
d_gene: -
abundance: -
v_gene: TRBV27
j_gene: TRBJ2-7
CDR3aa: CASSLSGEGSYEQYF
CDR3nt: TGTGCCAGCAGTTTATCCGGGGAAGGCTCCTACGAGCAGTACTTC

len: 13
d_gene: TRBD1
abundance: -
v_gene: TRBV18
j_gene: TRBJ2-1
CDR3aa: CASLQGTYNEQFF
CDR3nt: TGTGCCAGCTTACAGGGGACCTACAATGAGCAGTTCTTC

len: 15
d_gene: -
abundance: few
v_gene: TRBV28
j_gene: TRBJ1-2
CDR3aa: CASSSRDTGHYGYTF
CDR3nt: TGTGCCAGCAGTTCCCGGGACACCGGGCACTATGGCTACACCTTC

len: 15
d_gene: TRBD1
abundance: once
v_gene: TRBV6-5
j_gene: TRBJ1-1
CDR3aa: CASYTGTGGFTEAFF
CDR3nt: TGTGCCAGCTACACCGGGACAGGGGGATTCACTGAAGCTTTCTTT

len: 15
d_gene: TRBD1
abundance: once
v_gene: TRBV7-8
j_gene: TRBJ1-2
CDR3aa: CASSPKQGTIDGYTF
CDR3nt: TGTGCCAGCAGCCCAAAACAGGGGACCATAGATGGCTACACCTTC

len: 17
d_gene: -
abundance: once
v_gene: TRBV6-1
j_gene: TRBJ1-2
CDR3aa: CASSEAKGKTLFYGYTF
CDR3nt: TGTGCCAGCAGTGAAGCGAAGGGGAAGACACTCTTCTATGGCTACACCTTC

len: 16
d_gene: TRBD1
abundance: -
v_gene: TRBV5-1
j_gene: TRBJ2-7
CDR3aa: CASSSRRDRGPYEQYF
CDR3nt: TGCGCCAGCAGCTCCAGGCGGGACAGGGGGCCCTACGAGCAGTACTTC

len: 14
d_gene: -
abundance: -
v_gene: TRBV29-1
j_gene: TRBJ2-5
CDR3aa: CSVEDRGALETQYF
CDR3nt: TGCAGCGTTGAAGATCGGGGGGCATTGGAGACCCAGTACTTC

len: 15
d_gene: TRBD2
abundance: -
v_gene: TRBV19
j_gene: TRBJ2-3
CDR3aa: CASSGSGRGTDTQYF
CDR3nt: TGTGCCAGTAGTGGGAGCGGGAGGGGCACAGATACGCAGTATTTT

len: 14
d_gene: -
abundance: -
v_gene: TRBV6-5
j_gene: TRBJ1-3
CDR3aa: CASSSGISGNTIYF
CDR3nt: TGTGCCAGCAGTTCAGGTATCTCTGGAAACACCATATATTTT

len: 16
d_gene: TRBD1
abundance: -
v_gene: TRBV10-3
j_gene: TRBJ2-5
CDR3aa: CAISESGTGPQETQYF
CDR3nt: TGTGCCATCAGTGAGTCCGGGACAGGGCCCCAAGAGACCCAGTACTTC

len: 14
d_gene: TRBD2
abundance: -
v_gene: TRBV13
j_gene: TRBJ2-7
CDR3aa: CASSPAGESYEQYF
CDR3nt: TGTGCCAGCAGCCCAGCGGGAGAGTCCTACGAGCAGTACTTC

len: 13
d_gene: TRBD1
abundance: -
v_gene: TRBV29-1
j_gene: TRBJ1-1
CDR3aa: CSVPGQGPTEAFF
CDR3nt: TGCAGCGTTCCGGGACAGGGGCCCACTGAAGCTTTCTTT

len: 10
d_gene: -
abundance: -
v_gene: TRBV20-1
j_gene: TRBJ2-7
CDR3aa: CSAADYEQYF
CDR3nt: TGCAGTGCGGCAGACTACGAGCAGTACTTC

len: 15
d_gene: TRBD1
abundance: -
v_gene: TRBV7-9
j_gene: TRBJ2-1
CDR3aa: CASSLDGQGSREQFF
CDR3nt: TGTGCCAGCAGCCTAGACGGACAGGGGTCACGGGAGCAGTTCTTC

len: 12
d_gene: -
abundance: few
v_gene: TRBV27
j_gene: TRBJ2-1
CDR3aa: CASSHSSTGQFF
CDR3nt: TGTGCCAGCAGTCACTCTAGTACAGGGCAGTTCTTC

len: 11
d_gene: -
abundance: -
v_gene: TRBV6-1
j_gene: TRBJ2-1
CDR3aa: CASSRREYQFF
CDR3nt: TGTGCCAGCAGTCGACGGGAATACCAGTTCTTC

len: 11
d_gene: -
abundance: -
v_gene: TRBV6-1
j_gene: TRBJ2-7
CDR3aa: CASSLNYEQYF
CDR3nt: TGTGCCAGCAGCTTAAATTACGAGCAGTACTTC

len: 15
d_gene: -
abundance: -
v_gene: TRBV7-2
j_gene: TRBJ2-7
CDR3aa: CASSLGTGTPYEQYF
CDR3nt: TGTGCCAGCAGCTTAGGAACAGGGACACCTTACGAGCAGTACTTC

len: 13
d_gene: -
abundance: -
v_gene: TRBV21-1
j_gene: TRBJ1-2
CDR3aa: CATPQGSLYGYTF
CDR3nt: TGTGCCACCCCCCAGGGGTCCCTCTATGGCTACACCTTC

len: 13
d_gene: -
abundance: -
v_gene: TRBV29-1
j_gene: TRBJ2-7
CDR3aa: CSVRGSVGYEQYF
CDR3nt: TGCAGCGTTCGGGGTAGCGTTGGGTACGAGCAGTACTTC

len: 13
d_gene: -
abundance: -
v_gene: TRBV7-2
j_gene: TRBJ2-7
CDR3aa: CASSPQGFYEQYF
CDR3nt: TGTGCCAGCAGCCCCCAGGGTTTCTACGAGCAGTACTTC

len: 14
d_gene: -
abundance: -
v_gene: TRBV19
j_gene: TRBJ1-1
CDR3aa: CASTTTRANTEAFF
CDR3nt: TGTGCCAGTACCACTACCAGGGCGAACACTGAAGCTTTCTTT

len: 15
d_gene: -
abundance: once
v_gene: TRBV5-1
j_gene: TRBJ2-3
CDR3aa: CASSLLTGDTDTQYF
CDR3nt: TGCGCCAGCAGCTTGTTGACAGGCGACACAGATACGCAGTATTTT

len: 17
d_gene: -
abundance: -
v_gene: TRBV6-1
j_gene: TRBJ1-4
CDR3aa: CASSEAFGGPTNEKLFF
CDR3nt: TGTGCCAGCAGTGAAGCATTTGGGGGCCCTACTAATGAAAAACTGTTTTTT

len: 15
d_gene: -
abundance: -
v_gene: TRBV13
j_gene: TRBJ2-7
CDR3aa: CASSLTGPISYEQYF
CDR3nt: TGTGCCAGCAGCTTAACAGGCCCAATCTCCTACGAGCAGTACTTC

len: 14
d_gene: -
abundance: -
v_gene: TRBV5-1
j_gene: TRBJ1-6
CDR3aa: CASSFGFRISPLHF
CDR3nt: TGCGCCAGCAGCTTCGGTTTCAGGATTTCACCCCTCCACTTT

len: 15
d_gene: -
abundance: -
v_gene: TRBV28
j_gene: TRBJ1-5
CDR3aa: CASSFGGEVDQPQHF
CDR3nt: TGTGCCAGCAGCTTCGGAGGGGAAGTAGATCAGCCCCAGCATTTT

len: 17
d_gene: -
abundance: -
v_gene: TRBV4-1
j_gene: TRBJ2-7
CDR3aa: CASSLISWGGRSYEQYF
CDR3nt: TGCGCCAGCAGCCTGATATCCTGGGGGGGCCGCTCCTACGAGCAGTACTTC